This T cell receptor beta chain was sequenced during a study of T cell responses to AZD1222 COVID-19 vaccine (dated by TCRdb to 2020 to 2023). Study-level background: Because spike-specific TCR depth and breadth did not differ between the two schedules, AZD1222 recipients who got a second dose at roughly 4 weeks were pooled with those who got a second dose at roughly 12 weeks. TCR sequencing was performed for more than 230 trial participants, of whom around 210 were given two doses of AZD1222 and around 25 were given two doses of MenACWY control vaccine. Trial participants were enrolled by age into subgroups of 18-55, 56-69 and 70-plus years, and roughly 150, 30 and 60 TCR-sequenced participants, respectively, were included in these subgroups.

The CDR3 regions of human TCRbeta chains were subjected to immunosequencing. Regarding the original processing steps: TCRs in the repertoires were matched against a reference library of SARS-CoV-2-specific TCRs that had been generated with the MIRA antigen-specificity platform. Breadth was defined as the fraction of unique TCRs that were SARS-CoV-2-associated, and depth was defined as the fraction of total T cells that were SARS-CoV-2-associated. Using the MIRA data, each spike-specific TCR was assigned both to the spike region to which the TCR was reactive and to a CD4 or CD8 class. Log10-transformed breadth and depth values were compared by one-way ANOVA with Sidak's multiple comparisons tests. TCRdb took this table from immuneACCESS and kept in-frame rearrangements with V and J called. Such tables lack part of the clones; where checked against another copy, unresolved V genes explain under half of the gap, and the rest is unexplained. That table gives V, J and clone size, and the DNA gave D and trimming. The sample data list about 150,000 clones, and 90% to 95% of these were observed just once. The leading ten clones occupy 4.5% to 6.5% of the sample.

Of note for this clone: Its antigen is unknown. No much larger clone exists at a distance of one base, and base qualities are not known.

The sample's time point label, in plain terms: baseline before first vaccination. Vaccinee samples came from UK trials COV001 and COV002, including a single-blind randomized controlled phase 2/3 trial of AZD1222 (ChAdOx1 nCoV-19) in healthy adults. Trial participant PBMC samples were collected at day 0 and day 28 after the second dose for TCRbeta chain sequencing. Results the study describes overall, beyond this receptor: Spike-specific TCR breadth and depth rose significantly after two AZD1222 doses compared with day 0 and with MenACWY recipients. Because no samples from the day 14 peak response were available, repertoires could be characterized only after the peak T cell response. In the small 56-69-year group, the increase in depth fell short of significance, most likely because of low power. Only five to seven AZD1222 recipients were SARS-CoV-2 seropositive at baseline, limiting conclusions about previously exposed vaccinees. Participants were mostly white British and included more females than males, and it was suggested by the authors that clonal diversity may have been underestimated. The whole spike protein was spanned by vaccine-associated CD4 TCRs, and dominant responses were seen in regions 160-218 and 743-854. Reportedly, close to half of the unique spike-specific TCRs recognized epitopes lying outside the regions that are mutated in the B.1.351 and B.1.1.7 variants.

V has 4 bases trimmed and J has 0 bases trimmed; junction bases matching no gene number 12. The CDR3 holds 19 amino acids from the cysteine to the phenylalanine. Only the CDR3 region is kept as DNA, spanning 57 bases read in frame from base 1. CDR1 and CDR2 were assigned from the germline V gene as MGHRA and YSYEKL. The rearranged segments are TRBV4-1 and TRBJ2-2, and 9 junction bases match TRBD2. This TCR was sampled from an adult in good health. Sequenced here: peripheral blood, sampled on day 0 of AZD1222 vaccination. Here the CDR3 is given as CASSPWAVAGVANTGELFF. The nucleotides read TGCGCCAGCAGCCCGTGGGCGGTAGCGGGAGTCGCGAACACCGGGGAGCTGTTTTTT.